This T cell receptor (beta chain) was sequenced in a study of tumor and adjacent non-tumor tissue in lung cancer. The library came from three nested PCR rounds adapted from ARM-PCR protocols. TCRdb re-called the multiplex PCR reads through MiXCR, storing one row per CDR3 protein. This table has 120,000 or so distinct CDR3 sequences, roughly 64% appearing once. Per the germline V gene, CDR1 is SGHAT and CDR2 is FQDESV (reference sequence). The CDR3 totals 15 residues. The V end was cut by 5 bases, the J end by 9 bases, with 20 bases between. The template was RNA from unsorted bulk tissue. Newly diagnosed lung cancer patients had thoracic surgery in China, August–November 2014, without prior chemotherapy.

The TCR originated in a man younger than 40 with non-small cell lung cancer. This sequence joins TRBV11-1 and TRBJ2-1; perhaps TRBD2 as D (5 bases). Sequenced material: lung tumor tissue. The chain's CDR3 is CASSTTTEPHSEQFF. In DNA form, the CDR3 reads TGTGCCAGCAGCACGACTACCGAACCCCACAGTGAGCAGTTCTTC.